A single sample is the source of the 32 T cell receptor beta chains below, sequenced in a study of T cell repertoires in cytomegalovirus infection. TCRdb used MiXCR to reprocess the reads, holding one entry per CDR3 protein. The table lists about 360,000 distinct CDR3 sequences, around a third of them singletons. Antigens for these TCRs are unknown. The sample in question was cultured PBMCs, obtained from culture after CMV antigen stimulation. These receptors came from a human donor in good health (CMV status not recorded). Some clones in this sample may be carry-over from other donors' samples.

The gene calls are TRBV29-1 and TRBJ1-2; D may be TRBD1 (6 bases). The germline CDR1 and CDR2 sequences are SQVTM and ANQGSEA. The CDR3 runs to 13 residues. V was pared by 4 bases and J by 5 bases, with 14 bases between. CDR3 amino acids: CSVGTRQGYGYTF. DNA for the CDR3: TGCAGCGTTGGAACACGCCAGGGGTATGGCTACACCTTC.

V is TRBV29-1 and J is TRBJ2-5, with D maybe TRBD2 (5 bases). Trimming pared 2 bases from V and 5 bases from J, leaving 18 bases between. CDR3 length equals 15 residues. Germline lookup yields CDR1 SQVTM and CDR2 ANQGSEA. Here the CDR3 reads CSVEPRTGPEETQYF. DNA of the CDR3: TGCAGCGTTGAACCTAGGACTGGCCCGGAGGAGACCCAGTACTTC. The full variable domain, completed using reference TRBV29-1 and TRBJ2-5, is SAVISQKPSRDICQRGTSLTIQCQVDSQVTMMFWYRQQPGQSLTLIATANQGSEATYESGFVIDKFPISRPNLTFSTLTVSNMSPEDSSIYLCSVEPRTGPEETQYFGPGTRLLVL.

This clonotype was counted once. This chain connects TRBV24-1 to TRBJ1-1; D call uncertain. In germline, CDR1 is KGHDR, CDR2 SFDVKD. CDR3 length: 11 amino acids. Trimming cost V 5 bases and J 3 bases, with 3 bases left between them. This chain's CDR3 is CATSGDTEAFF. In DNA, the CDR3 is TGTGCCACCAGTGGGGACACTGAAGCTTTCTTT.

The chain carries TRBV28 and TRBJ1-1; no reliable D call. The germline CDR1 and CDR2 sequences are MDHEN and SYDVKM. V lost 6 bases and J lost 0, with 14 bases in between. This CDR3 is 15 amino acids long. CDR3 loop: CASSQARNMNTEAFF. The CDR3 bases are TGTGCCAGCAGCCAGGCCAGGAACATGAACACTGAAGCTTTCTTT.

This clonotype has just a few counts. The genes are TRBV6-1 and TRBJ2-3; D is possibly TRBD2 (6 bases). Trimming removed 5 bases from V and 3 bases from J, with 12 bases in between. The CDR3 is made up of 14 amino acids. Germline V gene sequence: CDR1 MNHNS, CDR2 SASEGT. This CDR3 reads CASSSLAATDTQYF. The DNA for the CDR3 is TGTGCCAGCAGTTCCTTAGCGGCGACAGATACGCAGTATTTT.

This chain joins TRBV11-2 and TRBJ1-1; D possibly corresponds to TRBD1 (5 bases). This CDR3 spans 14 amino acids. Germline V gene sequence: CDR1 SGHAT, CDR2 FQNNGV. V gave up 0 bases and J gave up 8 bases, with 13 bases separating them. The CDR3 is CASSLERSGDEAFF. CDR3 coding DNA: TGTGCCAGCAGCTTAGAGAGGTCTGGGGACGAAGCTTTCTTT. Supplemented by reference TRBV11-2 and TRBJ1-1, the full variable domain reads EAGVAQSPRYKIIEKRQSVAFWCNPISGHATLYWYQQILGQGPKLLIQFQNNGVVDDSQLPKDRFSAERLKGVDSTLKIQPAKLEDSAVYLCASSLERSGDEAFFGQGTRLTVV.

This clonotype was counted a few times. This chain links TRBV20-1 with TRBJ2-7; 9 nucleotides line up with TRBD2. The germline V gene encodes CDR1 DFQATT and CDR2 SNEGSKA (reference sequence). This CDR3 is 15 amino acids long. After removal of 5 bases from V and 3 bases from J, the junction contained 11 bases not matched to a gene. The chain's CDR3 is CSALVAGGSFYEQYF. DNA for the CDR3: TGCAGTGCTTTGGTGGCGGGAGGGAGTTTCTACGAGCAGTACTTC.

V is TRBV19 and J is TRBJ2-3, with D possibly TRBD2 on 5 matching bases. V was clipped by 10 bases and J by 0 bases, with 17 bases between them. The germline V gene has CDR1 LNHDA and CDR2 SQIVND (reference sequence). The CDR3 spans 15 residues. The CDR3 region has the DNA TGTGCCACCAAGGACCGGGGTTCGAGCACAGATACGCAGTATTTT. Residues: CATKDRGSSTDTQYF.

This clonotype was seen more than once but under ten times. The CDR3 coding sequence is TGTGCCAGCAGCGCCACTAGCGGGAGCCCAGATACGCAGTATTTT. It translates to CASSATSGSPDTQYF. The V gene is TRBV7-8, the J gene TRBJ2-3, with TRBD2 matching over 11 bases. The CDR3 runs to 15 residues. V trimming: 5 bases; J trimming: 4 bases; junction bases outside the gene matches: 5. Germline V gene data show CDR1 as SGHVS and CDR2 as FQNEAQ.

The table lists this clonotype with many counts. This chain links TRBV7-3 with TRBJ1-1; maybe TRBD1 (6 bases). Trimming pared 2 bases from V and 5 bases from J, leaving 15 bases between. Germline values: CDR1 SGHTA, CDR2 FQGTGA. This CDR3 is built from 15 residues. CDR3 sequence reads: CASSLQGPRVTEAFF. As DNA, the CDR3 is TGTGCCAGCAGCTTACAGGGGCCAAGGGTGACTGAAGCTTTCTTT.

The chain couples TRBV4-3 to TRBJ2-5; D is uncertain. This CDR3 has 15 amino acids. The germline gives CDR1 LGHNA, CDR2 YSLEER. With 1 base removed from V and 1 base from J, the gap between germline ends came to 10 bases. The CDR3 sequence: CASSQVGRSQETQYF. CDR3 DNA: TGCGCCAGCAGCCAAGTGGGCAGATCCCAAGAGACCCAGTACTTC.

The J gene is TRBJ1-2, the V gene TRBV25-1; D possibly corresponds to TRBD1 (5 bases). Germline CDR1 is MGHDK and CDR2 is SYGVNS. The V gene lost 5 bases and the J gene lost 7 bases, with 20 bases spanning the gap. The CDR3 sequence is 15 residues long. CDR3 sequence: CASSPFRDLVSGYTF. As DNA, the CDR3 is TGTGCCAGCAGTCCTTTCCGGGACCTCGTATCTGGCTACACCTTC.

The table lists this clonotype with a few counts. The J gene is TRBJ2-1, the V gene TRBV29-1; a possible D gene is TRBD2 (6 bases). V was trimmed by 3 bases and J by 5 bases, leaving 17 bases between them. CDR3 length: 15 amino acids. Germline CDR1 SQVTM, CDR2 ANQGSEA. The CDR3: CSVEGGSGINNEQFF. The DNA of the CDR3 is TGCAGCGTTGAGGGGGGTAGCGGTATCAACAATGAGCAGTTCTTC.

In its sample, this clonotype was seen once. The gene calls are TRBV4-3 and TRBJ1-2; D gene uncertain. The V gene's germline CDR1 is LGHNA and CDR2 YSLEER. This CDR3 region has 14 residues. Trimming stripped 3 bases from V and 8 bases from J, with 16 bases between. The CDR3 protein is CASSQSIGYFGYTF. The CDR3 nucleotides read TGCGCCAGCAGCCAGTCGATAGGGTACTTCGGCTACACCTTC.

This clonotype showed up many times. This chain joins TRBV7-2 and TRBJ2-7, with TRBD1 identical over 8 bases. The trim removed 5 bases at V and 0 bases at J, leaving 3 bases unmatched. Germline CDR1 and CDR2: SGHTA and FQGNSA. This CDR3 contains 14 residues. CDR3 region: CASSVDRVSYEQYF. The CDR3 bases are TGTGCCAGCAGCGTGGACAGGGTCTCCTACGAGCAGTACTTC.

The chain joins TRBV7-2 to TRBJ2-3; D is uncertain. The CDR3 sequence is 13 residues long. Deletions cut 4 bases from V and 7 bases from J, with 12 bases between. Germline lookup yields CDR1 SGHTA and CDR2 FQGNSA. CDR3 sequence: CASSYPLVHTQYF. CDR3 nucleotide sequence: TGTGCCAGCAGCTACCCGCTAGTCCATACGCAGTATTTT. Full variable domain (outside the CDR3, taken from reference TRBV7-2 and TRBJ2-3): GAGVSQSPSNKVTEKGKDVELRCDPISGHTALYWYRQSLGQGLEFLIYFQGNSAPDKSGLPSDRFSAERTGGSVSTLTIQRTQQEDSAVYLCASSYPLVHTQYFGPGTRLTVL.

This clonotype appeared a few times. The chain couples TRBV7-2 to TRBJ2-3, with 12 bases that match TRBD2. This CDR3 comprises 19 residues. CDR1 is SGHTA, CDR2 FQGNSA, per germline. After removal of 2 bases from V and 1 base from J, the junction contained 10 bases not matched to a gene. CDR3 nucleotides: TGTGCCAGCAGCTTAAAGACTAGCGGGAGAGGGGGCCGCACAGATACGCAGTATTTT. Translated: CASSLKTSGRGGRTDTQYF.

The V call is TRBV5-1, the J call TRBJ2-6, with 8 nucleotides matching TRBD2. The CDR3 is 15 residues long. V gave up 4 bases and J gave up 4 bases; unmatched junction bases: 4. Germline lookup yields CDR1 SGHRS and CDR2 YFSETQ. The chain's CDR3 is CASSRLASGANVLTF. The CDR3 DNA follows: TGCGCCAGCAGCCGACTAGCGTCAGGGGCCAACGTCCTGACTTTC.

In this sample, this clonotype turned up a few times. The chain uses TRBV28 and TRBJ2-7; 14 nucleotides align to TRBD2. The junction had 13 bases not matched to a gene; V was cut back by 6 bases and J by 3 bases. The CDR3 is 18 residues long. Looked up from germline, CDR1 is MDHEN and CDR2 is SYDVKM. In DNA form, the CDR3 reads TGTGCCAGCAGACCCGGGACTAGCGGGAGCGATGTGAACTACGAGCAGTACTTC. Its protein is CASRPGTSGSDVNYEQYF.

The chain links TRBV20-1 to TRBJ2-1; the match to TRBD2 covers 14 bases. The CDR3 contains 14 residues. CDR1 DFQATT and CDR2 SNEGSKA come from the germline V gene (reference sequence). The V segment lost 6 bases and the J segment 7 bases; nucleotides outside the gene matches: 5. CDR3 DNA sequence: TGCAGTGCAAAGACTAGCGGGAGGGCAAATGAGCAGTTCTTC. Its protein is CSAKTSGRANEQFF.

There are a few counts of this clonotype. The chain carries TRBV7-2 and TRBJ2-1; D is possibly TRBD2 (5 bases). Trimming cost V 1 base and J 6 bases, with 10 bases left between them. The CDR3 totals 14 residues. The germline V gene encodes CDR1 SGHTA and CDR2 FQGNSA. CDR3 region: CASSLGGSANEQFF. Written as DNA, the CDR3 is TGTGCCAGCAGCTTAGGTGGGAGTGCCAATGAGCAGTTCTTC.

This clonotype has at least ten counts. This chain uses TRBV12-3 or TRBV12-4 with TRBJ2-7, with 7 bases matching TRBD2. The CDR3 spans 16 residues. V lost 5 bases, J lost 2 bases, and 12 bases stayed unmatched. CDR3 residues: CASSKTSTSLTYEQYF. CDR3 DNA sequence: TGTGCCAGCAGTAAAACGTCGACTAGCCTGACCTACGAGCAGTACTTC.

This clonotype was observed a few times. The chain uses TRBV10-3 and TRBJ2-6; possible D gene TRBD2, 5 bases. This CDR3 has 14 amino acids. Looked up from germline, CDR1 is ENHRY and CDR2 is SYGVKD. The germline V and J ends were trimmed by 4 bases and 4 bases, with 8 bases remaining between them. The CDR3 sequence is CAISVPGGANVLTF. DNA of the CDR3: TGTGCCATCAGTGTACCGGGAGGGGCCAACGTCCTGACTTTC.

This clonotype occurred many times. The chain uses TRBV7-2 and TRBJ2-1; D may be TRBD1 (6 bases). V shed 6 bases and J shed 6 bases, with 12 bases lying between them. Germline V lookup: CDR1 SGHTA, CDR2 FQGNSA. CDR3 length: 13 residues. In DNA, the CDR3 is TGTGCCAGCAGGCGGAGACAGGCCAATGAGCAGTTCTTC. It yields the protein CASRRRQANEQFF.

In DNA, the CDR3 is TGTGCCAGCAGCCGCGGACAGGCTAGGACCTACGAGCAGTACTTC. It codes for CASSRGQARTYEQYF. The J gene is TRBJ2-7, the V gene TRBV12-3 or TRBV12-4; 7 bases are a match to TRBD1. The CDR3 spans 15 residues. J lost 2 bases, V lost 6 bases, and 10 bases had no gene match.

This clonotype was observed at least ten times. This chain uses TRBV7-2 with TRBJ2-7; D uncertain. This CDR3 has 13 amino acids. V dropped 6 bases and J dropped 0 bases, with 9 bases sitting between them. Germline CDR1 is SGHTA and CDR2 is FQGNSA. The CDR3 sequence: CASSIAYSYEQYF. DNA of the CDR3: TGTGCCAGCAGTATCGCATACTCCTACGAGCAGTACTTC.

The chain joins TRBV20-1 to TRBJ1-1, with D perhaps matching TRBD1 (5 bases). The CDR3 extends over 15 amino acids. CDR1 is DFQATT and CDR2 is SNEGSKA in the germline V gene (reference sequence). The CDR3 loop is CTAPGRVVGNTEAFF. CDR3 in DNA: TGCACCGCACCAGGCAGGGTGGTTGGGAACACTGAAGCTTTCTTT.

This clonotype was seen more than once but under ten times. The chain has TRBV2 and TRBJ2-3, with D unresolved. CDR3 length: 14 residues. CDR1 SNHLY and CDR2 FYNNEI come from the germline V gene. V shed 7 bases and J shed 1 base, with 12 bases lying between them. The CDR3 loop reads CASIKRAGTDTQYF. CDR3 nucleotide sequence: TGTGCCAGCATAAAACGGGCAGGCACAGATACGCAGTATTTT.

The genes are TRBV10-3 and TRBJ2-5; D is possibly TRBD1 or TRBD2 (6 bases each). CDR1 is ENHRY, CDR2 SYGVKD, per germline. Trimming removed 3 bases from V and 5 bases from J, with 19 bases in between. The CDR3 runs 16 residues. CDR3 protein: CAISDSGRRGEETQYF. The CDR3 coding sequence is TGTGCCATCAGTGACTCTGGCCGGAGGGGGGAGGAGACCCAGTACTTC.

The chain carries TRBV6-2 or TRBV6-3 and TRBJ2-2; 8 nucleotides agree with TRBD1. V shed 7 bases and J 3 bases; nucleotides not matched to a gene: 10. CDR1 is MNHEY, CDR2 SVGEGT, per germline. This CDR3 is 16 amino acids long. CDR3 loop: CASNNRGNWDTGELFF. As DNA, the CDR3 is TGTGCCAGCAACAACAGGGGGAACTGGGACACCGGGGAGCTGTTTTTT.

The V gene is TRBV7-6, the J gene TRBJ2-3, with TRBD1 as a possible D gene (6 bases). From germline, CDR1 is SGHVS and CDR2 FNYEAQ. The length of the CDR3 is 14 residues. Trimming removed 1 base at V and 2 bases at J, with 7 bases between. The CDR3 nucleotides read TGTGCCAGCAGCTTAGGGACAGACACAGATACGCAGTATTTT. Its protein product is CASSLGTDTDTQYF.

This clonotype appeared once. The CDR3: CASSQDRLAASPYNEQFF. As DNA, the CDR3 is TGCGCCAGCAGCCAAGATAGACTAGCGGCTTCCCCCTACAATGAGCAGTTCTTC. The chain joins TRBV4-3 to TRBJ2-1; 9 bases map to TRBD2. Germline values: CDR1 LGHNA, CDR2 YSLEER. This CDR3 contains 18 residues. Germline trimming cut 0 bases from V and 2 bases from J; bases unmatched to any gene: 8.